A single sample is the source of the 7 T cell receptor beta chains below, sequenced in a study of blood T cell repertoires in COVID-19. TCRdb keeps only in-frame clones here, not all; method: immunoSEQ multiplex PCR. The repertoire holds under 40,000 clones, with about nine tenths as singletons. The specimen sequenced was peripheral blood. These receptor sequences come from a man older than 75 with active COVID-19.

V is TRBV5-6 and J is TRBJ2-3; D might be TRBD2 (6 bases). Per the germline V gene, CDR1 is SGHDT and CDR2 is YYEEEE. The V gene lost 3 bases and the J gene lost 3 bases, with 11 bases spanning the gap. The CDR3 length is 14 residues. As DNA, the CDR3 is TGTGCCAGCAGCTCGGGACGGGGGACAGATACGCAGTATTTT. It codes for CASSSGRGTDTQYF.

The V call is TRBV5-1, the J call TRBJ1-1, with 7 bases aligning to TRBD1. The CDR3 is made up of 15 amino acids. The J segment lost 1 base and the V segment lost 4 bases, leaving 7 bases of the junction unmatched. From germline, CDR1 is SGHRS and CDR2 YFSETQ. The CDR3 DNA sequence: TGCGCCAGCAGCCTTCGACAGGGATCGAACACTGAAGCTTTCTTT. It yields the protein CASSLRQGSNTEAFF. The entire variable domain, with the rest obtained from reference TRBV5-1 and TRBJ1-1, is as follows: KAGVTQTPRYLIKTRGQQVTLSCSPISGHRSVSWYQQTPGQGLQFLFEYFSETQRNKGNFPGRFSGRQFSNSRSEMNVSTLELGDSALYLCASSLRQGSNTEAFFGQGTRLTVV.

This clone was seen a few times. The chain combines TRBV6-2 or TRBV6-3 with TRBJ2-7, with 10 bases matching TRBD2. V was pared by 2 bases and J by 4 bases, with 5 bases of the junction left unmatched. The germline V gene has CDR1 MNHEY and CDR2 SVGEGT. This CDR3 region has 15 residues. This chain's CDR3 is CASSYEASGSYEQYF. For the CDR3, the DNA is TGTGCCAGCAGTTACGAGGCTAGCGGGAGTTACGAGCAGTACTTC.

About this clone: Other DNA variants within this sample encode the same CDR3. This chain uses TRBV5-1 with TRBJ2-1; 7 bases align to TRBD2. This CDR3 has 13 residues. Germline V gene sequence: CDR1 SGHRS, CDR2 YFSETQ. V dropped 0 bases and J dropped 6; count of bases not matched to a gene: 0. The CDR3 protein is CASSLGLANEQFF. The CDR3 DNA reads TGCGCCAGCAGCTTGGGACTAGCCAATGAGCAGTTCTTC.

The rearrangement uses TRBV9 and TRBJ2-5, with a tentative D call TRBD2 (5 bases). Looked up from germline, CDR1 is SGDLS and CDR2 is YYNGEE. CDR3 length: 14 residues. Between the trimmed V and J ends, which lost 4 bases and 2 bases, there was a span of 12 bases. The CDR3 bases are TGTGCCAGCAGCCCCTCCGGGGTTCAAGAGACCCAGTACTTC. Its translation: CASSPSGVQETQYF. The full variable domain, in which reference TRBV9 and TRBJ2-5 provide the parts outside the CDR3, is DSGVTQTPKHLITATGQRVTLRCSPRSGDLSVYWYQQSLDQGLQFLIQYYNGEERAKGNILERFSAQQFPDLHSELNLSSLELGDSALYFCASSPSGVQETQYFGPGTRLLVL.

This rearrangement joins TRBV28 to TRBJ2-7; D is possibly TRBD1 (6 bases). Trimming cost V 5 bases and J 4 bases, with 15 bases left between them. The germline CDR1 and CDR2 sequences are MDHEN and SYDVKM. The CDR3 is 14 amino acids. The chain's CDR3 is CASSPGTLSYEQYF. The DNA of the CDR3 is TGTGCCAGCAGTCCCGGGACACTTTCTTACGAGCAGTACTTC. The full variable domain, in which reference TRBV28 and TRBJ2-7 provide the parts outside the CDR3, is DVKVTQSSRYLVKRTGEKVFLECVQDMDHENMFWYRQDPGLGLRLIYFSYDVKMKEKGDIPEGYSVSREKKERFSLILESASTNQTSMYLCASSPGTLSYEQYFGPGTRLTVT.

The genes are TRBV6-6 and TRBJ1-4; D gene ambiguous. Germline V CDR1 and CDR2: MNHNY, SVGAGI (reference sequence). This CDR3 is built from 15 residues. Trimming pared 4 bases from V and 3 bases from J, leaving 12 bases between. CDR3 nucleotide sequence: TGTGCCAGCAGTTTGACCGGGAGGTCTAATGAAAAACTGTTTTTT. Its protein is CASSLTGRSNEKLFF.